This passage covers 27 T cell receptor beta chains from one sample sequenced in a study of OX40 agonist ivuxolimab in advanced cancers. Assay used: immunoSEQ multiplex PCR; TCRdb lists only in-frame clones, some missing. The table lists more than 55,000 clones, approximately 80% of them singletons. The source was CD4+ or CD8+ T cells sorted from blood, collected in a trial of the OX40 agonist ivuxolimab. The receptors derive from an adult with an advanced solid tumor such as melanoma, head and neck, liver or kidney cancer.

This clone has just a few counts. The CDR3 DNA is TGTGCCAGCTGTCCGGGCAGGGGCAATCAGCCCCAGCATTTT. Its protein is CASCPGRGNQPQHF. The gene calls are TRBV6-1 and TRBJ1-5; possible D gene TRBD1, 5 bases. The CDR3 covers 14 residues. Germline V gene lookup returns CDR1 MNHNS and CDR2 SASEGT. V lost 8 bases to trimming and J lost 2 bases, with 13 bases between them.

The V call is TRBV7-9, the J call TRBJ2-1; D is possibly TRBD2 (6 bases). The CDR3 length is 17 residues. The germline V gene has CDR1 SEHNR and CDR2 FQNEAQ (reference sequence). Trimming shortened V by 1 base and J by 4 bases, and 17 bases separated the two germline ends. The DNA for the CDR3 is TGTGCCAGCAGCTTAGGACTAGGTAGCGGTGTGTACAATGAGCAGTTCTTC. It specifies CASSLGLGSGVYNEQFF.

This chain joins TRBV2 and TRBJ2-5; 8 positions agree with TRBD2. Trimming took 2 bases from V and 2 from J; bases not matched to a gene: 7. The CDR3 consists of 16 residues. Germline V CDR1 and CDR2: SNHLY, FYNNEI. The CDR3 protein is CASSEQGLAIQETQYF. The CDR3 DNA follows: TGTGCCAGCAGTGAACAAGGACTAGCAATTCAAGAGACCCAGTACTTC.

A note on this clone: Other DNA sequences in the same sample also yield this CDR3. The chain joins TRBV5-4 to TRBJ2-5; D is possibly TRBD2 (7 bases). CDR1 is SGHNT, CDR2 YYREEE, per germline (reference sequence). V was pared by 0 bases and J by 2 bases, with 11 bases between. The CDR3 spans 15 residues. In DNA, the CDR3 is TGTGCCAGCAGCTTGGCAGGGAGGGGGCAAGAGACCCAGTACTTC. Its translation is CASSLAGRGQETQYF.

Note on this clone: The junction and the germline gene differ at one end; a read error may be behind it. The chain has TRBV5-6 and TRBJ1-6; TRBD1 matches at 11 bases. In germline, CDR1 is SGHDT, CDR2 YYEEEE. The CDR3 runs 16 residues. CDR3 DNA sequence: TGTGCCAGCAGCTCGGACAGGGGGCTTTTGAATTCACCCCCCCACTTT. Encoded protein: CASSSDRGLLNSPPHF.

The chain couples TRBV2 to TRBJ2-1, with D maybe TRBD2 (5 bases). Germline CDR1 and CDR2: SNHLY and FYNNEI. The CDR3 contains 13 residues. Trimming cost V 5 bases and J 2 bases, with 7 bases left between them. The CDR3: CASSPGTYNEQFF. CDR3 coding DNA: TGTGCCAGCAGTCCGGGAACCTACAATGAGCAGTTCTTC.

This clone was seen more than once but under ten times. This chain links TRBV10-3 with TRBJ1-5; D call uncertain. Trimming removed 3 bases from V and 0 bases from J, with 9 bases in between. This CDR3 has 15 amino acids. In germline, CDR1 is ENHRY, CDR2 SYGVKD. In nucleotides, the CDR3 is TGTGCCATCAGTGAACAGCACGATAGCAATCAGCCCCAGCATTTT. Protein product: CAISEQHDSNQPQHF.

This chain uses TRBV7-3 with TRBJ2-1; perhaps D is TRBD1 or TRBD2 (5 bases each). Deletions cut 5 bases from V and 6 bases from J, with 17 bases between. The CDR3 runs to 15 residues. Germline V gene data show CDR1 as SGHTA and CDR2 as FQGTGA. The CDR3 loop reads CASSEGEPIVNEQFF. In DNA form, the CDR3 reads TGTGCCAGCAGCGAAGGGGAGCCGATCGTCAATGAGCAGTTCTTC.

The genes are TRBV19 and TRBJ2-5, with 8 bases identical to TRBD1. The CDR3 has 16 amino acids. The V and J ends lost 0 bases and 4 bases, in that order; junction bases with no gene match: 7. CDR1 is LNHDA, CDR2 SQIVND, per germline (reference sequence). The CDR3 region is CASSIDLTGGRETQYF. The CDR3 DNA sequence: TGTGCCAGTAGTATAGATCTTACAGGGGGACGAGAGACCCAGTACTTC.

The chain joins TRBV7-6 to TRBJ2-3; TRBD1 aligns across 7 bases. The CDR3 contains 14 residues. The V and J ends lost 8 bases and 2 bases, in that order; junction bases with no gene match: 7. CDR1 is SGHVS and CDR2 is FNYEAQ in the germline V gene. The CDR3 spells CASGRTGVTDTQYF. The CDR3 DNA reads as TGTGCCAGCGGACGCACAGGGGTCACAGATACGCAGTATTTT. Supplemented by reference TRBV7-6 and TRBJ2-3, the full variable domain reads GAGVSQSPRYKVTKRGQDVALRCDPISGHVSLYWYRQALGQGPEFLTYFNYEAQQDKSGLPNDRFSAERPEGSISTLTIQRTEQRDSAMYRCASGRTGVTDTQYFGPGTRLTVL.

This chain links TRBV11-2 with TRBJ1-3, with D perhaps matching TRBD1 (6 bases). This CDR3 is built from 15 residues. Germline V gives CDR1 SGHAT, CDR2 FQNNGV. The V end lost 4 bases, the J end lost 2 bases, and 12 bases lay between the germline ends. CDR3 loop: CASSSWTEPGNTIYF. In DNA, the CDR3 is TGTGCCAGCAGCTCATGGACAGAGCCTGGAAACACCATATATTTT.

The chain employs TRBV11-3 and TRBJ2-7; 7 bases are a match to TRBD2. There are 14 residues in the CDR3. Germline V gene data show CDR1 as SGHNT and CDR2 as YENEEA. V trimming: 1 base; J trimming: 4 bases; junction bases outside the gene matches: 4. CDR3 in DNA: TGTGCCAGCAGCTTAGGCGGGAGTTCATACGAGCAGTACTTC. This encodes CASSLGGSSYEQYF.

The table lists this clone with a few counts. The V and J genes are TRBV9 and TRBJ2-3; D is possibly TRBD2 (6 bases). The CDR3 extends over 14 amino acids. Trimming stripped 5 bases from V and 0 bases from J, with 10 bases between. CDR1 and CDR2 (germline): SGDLS, YYNGEE. The CDR3 region has the DNA TGTGCCAGCAGTCGCAGCGGGAGCACAGATACGCAGTATTTT. This translates into CASSRSGSTDTQYF.

The V call is TRBV6-1, the J call TRBJ1-5, with D tentatively TRBD1 (6 bases). Germline V lookup: CDR1 MNHNS, CDR2 SASEGT. The length of the CDR3 is 16 residues. The V end lost 3 bases, the J end lost 0 bases, and 12 bases lay between the germline ends. CDR3 DNA: TGTGCCAGCAGTGAGTTTGGACAGAATAGCAATCAGCCCCAGCATTTT. Translation: CASSEFGQNSNQPQHF.

The chain has TRBV2 and TRBJ2-1, with TRBD2 matching over 8 bases. The CDR3 extends over 14 amino acids. Losses at the gene ends were 8 bases for V and 0 bases for J; bases not matched to a gene: 3. Germline loops: CDR1 SNHLY, CDR2 FYNNEI. The CDR3 sequence is CASRSGSSYNEQFF. The CDR3 coding sequence is TGTGCCAGCCGCAGCGGGAGCTCCTACAATGAGCAGTTCTTC. The variable domain in full, completed from reference TRBV2 and TRBJ2-1, reads EPEVTQTPSHQVTQMGQEVILRCVPISNHLYFYWYRQILGQKVEFLVSFYNNEISEKSEIFDDQFSVERPDGSNFTLKIRSTKLEDSAMYFCASRSGSSYNEQFFGPGTRLTVL.

The rearrangement links TRBV7-3 to TRBJ1-6, with TRBD1 matching over 7 bases. J gave up 6 bases and V 5 bases, and 4 bases lay outside the gene matches. Germline V gene lookup returns CDR1 SGHTA and CDR2 FQGTGA. The CDR3 runs 14 residues. CDR3 residues: CASSMGQPNSPLHF. The CDR3, as DNA: TGTGCCAGCAGCATGGGACAGCCTAATTCACCCCTCCACTTT.

The count of this clone is one. V gene TRBV7-6 combines with J gene TRBJ2-5; TRBD1 matches at 8 bases. The CDR3 runs 13 residues. Germline values: CDR1 SGHVS, CDR2 FNYEAQ. The V gene end was trimmed by 4 bases and the J gene end by 7 bases; junction bases not matched to a gene: 5. The DNA of the CDR3 is TGTGCCAGCAGCTCGGACAGGGTTGGGACCCAGTACTTC. Protein: CASSSDRVGTQYF. Using reference TRBV7-6 and TRBJ2-5 for the parts outside the CDR3, the full variable domain is GAGVSQSPRYKVTKRGQDVALRCDPISGHVSLYWYRQALGQGPEFLTYFNYEAQQDKSGLPNDRFSAERPEGSISTLTIQRTEQRDSAMYRCASSSDRVGTQYFGPGTRLLVL.

This chain uses TRBV11-2 with TRBJ1-3, with D maybe TRBD1 (6 bases). The V and J ends lost 2 bases and 1 base respectively, with 12 bases between them. Germline-derived CDR1 and CDR2 are SGHAT and FQNNGV. This CDR3 contains 16 residues. CDR3 bases: TGTGCCAGCAGCTTACTGGCCAGGGGATCTGGAAACACCATATATTTT. Protein: CASSLLARGSGNTIYF.

A few counts support this clone. The rearrangement joins TRBV18 to TRBJ2-5; D gene ambiguous. Germline assignment: CDR1 KGHSH and CDR2 LQKENI. V was clipped by 0 bases and J by 5 bases, with 10 bases between them. This CDR3 region has 14 residues. The CDR3 loop is CASSPPEYGETQYF. The CDR3 DNA sequence: TGTGCCAGCTCACCACCGGAGTATGGGGAGACCCAGTACTTC.

As concerns this clone: An end of the junction differs from the germline gene, which may be a read error. J is TRBJ2-3 and V is TRBV7-7; 7 bases align to TRBD2. The CDR3 consists of 14 residues. CDR1 and CDR2 from the germline V gene are SSHAT and FNYEAQ (reference sequence). CDR3 residues: CASSLAGVTDTQYF. Here the CDR3 DNA reads TGTGCTAGCAGTCTGGCGGGGGTTACAGATACGCAGTATTTT.

V usage is TRBV5-1 and J usage is TRBJ1-1; TRBD1 matches 9 bases. The CDR3 runs to 16 residues. The ends lost 4 bases at V and 1 base at J; junction bases unmatched: 8. In germline, CDR1 is SGHRS, CDR2 YFSETQ. The CDR3 is CASSPGQGRRNTEAFF. The CDR3 coding sequence is TGCGCCAGCAGCCCTGGACAGGGGCGGAGGAACACTGAAGCTTTCTTT.

V gene TRBV2 combines with J gene TRBJ2-5, with D unresolved. V lost 5 bases and J lost 2, with 9 bases in between. Germline V CDR1 and CDR2: SNHLY, FYNNEI. The CDR3 consists of 13 residues. In DNA form, the CDR3 reads TGTGCCAGCAGTCTGTCAGCACAAGAGACCCAGTACTTC. Translated, it gives CASSLSAQETQYF.

In nucleotides, the CDR3 is TGTGCCAGCAGTTTAGCCGGCTTACAGGGGGCTAACTATGGCTACACCTTC. Translating gives CASSLAGLQGANYGYTF. The chain carries TRBV28 and TRBJ1-2; 8 nucleotides align to TRBD1. Trimming cost V 2 bases and J 0 bases; bases outside gene matches: 8. The CDR3 is made up of 17 amino acids. Per germline, CDR1 MDHEN and CDR2 SYDVKM.

This sequence joins TRBV7-9 and TRBJ2-3; 8 nucleotides match TRBD2. CDR3 size: 14 residues. CDR1 is SEHNR and CDR2 is FQNEAQ in the germline V gene (reference sequence). The trim removed 3 bases at V and 6 bases at J, leaving 5 bases unmatched. The CDR3 here is CASSFGSGSDTQYF. The CDR3 nucleotides are TGTGCCAGCAGCTTTGGGAGCGGGAGCGATACGCAGTATTTT.

The chain carries TRBV7-8 and TRBJ2-6; possibly TRBD2 for D (6 bases). Trimming took 7 bases from V and 0 from J, leaving 13 bases between them. This CDR3 is built from 16 residues. The germline V gene has CDR1 SGHVS and CDR2 FQNEAQ. CDR3 region: CASTPGVHSGANVLTF. The CDR3 DNA reads as TGTGCCAGCACCCCGGGAGTACACTCTGGGGCCAACGTCCTGACTTTC.

The V and J genes are TRBV9 and TRBJ1-1; maybe TRBD1 (6 bases). Germline CDR1 and CDR2: SGDLS and YYNGEE. The CDR3 totals 17 residues. V lost 2 bases and J lost 5, with 22 bases in between. The DNA of the CDR3 is TGTGCCAGCAGCGTCGTCGACGTTGGGGGGAGGGGGACTGAAGCTTTCTTT. Its translation: CASSVVDVGGRGTEAFF.

The CDR3 here is CARSAPTGVSSYNSPLHF. The CDR3 DNA is TGTGCCAGAAGCGCCCCGACAGGGGTCAGCTCCTATAATTCACCCCTCCACTTT. The gene calls are TRBV5-3 and TRBJ1-6, with 8 positions matching TRBD1. TRBV5-3 is recorded as an ORF, its role being uncertain. The V and J ends lost 4 bases and 0 bases, in that order; junction bases with no gene match: 9. The CDR3 spans 18 residues.